This TCR beta chain was identified in a study of shared clonotypes between healthy human individuals. Study-wide results and limits: The study found roughly 5% of naive CD4 clonotypes shared across several donors.

A note on this clone: What it binds is unknown.

The study ran the assay at deep level. Clones were sequenced by immunoSEQ multiplex PCR, and TCRdb holds only the in-frame ones, with some missing. The repertoire holds approximately 1.1 million clones, with about 84% as singletons. The CDR3 is made up of 15 amino acids. Looked up from germline, CDR1 is SGDLS and CDR2 is YYNGEE. After removal of 0 bases from V and 5 bases from J, the junction contained 7 bases not matched to a gene. Specimen: memory CD4+ T cells from PBMCs. The subset: CD45RA-negative fraction. This TCR was recovered from a young man in good health. Some clones in this sample may be carry-over from other donors' samples. The J gene is TRBJ1-1, the V gene TRBV9; 7 bases match TRBD1. The CDR3 nucleotides read TGTGCCAGCAGCGTAGTGGCAGGGGGGGGAACTGAAGCTTTCTTT. It codes for CASSVVAGGGTEAFF.